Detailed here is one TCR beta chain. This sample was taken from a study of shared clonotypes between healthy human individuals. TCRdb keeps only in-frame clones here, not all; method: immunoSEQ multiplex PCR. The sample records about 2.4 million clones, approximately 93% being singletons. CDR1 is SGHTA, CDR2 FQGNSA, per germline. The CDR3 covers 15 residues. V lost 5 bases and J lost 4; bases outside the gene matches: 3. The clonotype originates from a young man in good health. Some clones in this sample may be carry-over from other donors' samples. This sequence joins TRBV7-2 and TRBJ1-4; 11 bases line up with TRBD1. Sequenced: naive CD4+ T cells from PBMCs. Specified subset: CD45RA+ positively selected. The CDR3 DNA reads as TGTGCCAGCAGCCCGGGACAGGGGGTTAATGAAAAACTGTTTTTT. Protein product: CASSPGQGVNEKLFF.